The rows below give T cell receptor beta chains drawn from one sample of a study of T cell responses to AZD1222 COVID-19 vaccine. Here immunoSEQ multiplex PCR was the method, and the copy in TCRdb shows in-frame clones only, minus some. The sample gives 110,000 or so clones, 91% of which show up once; over 6.5% is in the top ten. Material: peripheral blood, obtained on day 0 of AZD1222 vaccination. The receptors stem from an adult in good health. CDR3s include the opening cysteine and the closing phenylalanine or tryptophan.

>TRBJ1-6|TRBV27
CASTPDRENSPLHF
>TRBJ1-3|TRBV19
CASSRGASASTGNTIYF
>TRBJ2-7|TRBV6-6
CASSNQGSYEQYF
>TRBJ1-1|TRBV19
CASSGTGGGTEAFF
>TRBJ1-2|TRBV5-4
CASSEGSDYGYTF
>TRBJ2-7|TRBV29-1
CSVGLVKGTYEQYF
>TRBJ2-5|TRBV19
CASTSGTSFQETQYF
>TRBJ1-2|TRBV28
CASGTNYGYTF
>TRBJ2-5|TRBV7-9
CASSLAGGTGIGLGETQYF
>TRBJ1-5|TRBV6-5
CASSTEGRGNQPQHF
>TRBJ1-6|TRBV7-2
CASSLFGTPVLRSSPLHF
>TRBJ1-3|TRBV30
CATDPGGNTIYF
>TRBJ1-2|TRBV7-3
CASSSHGSRDSNYGYTF
>TRBJ2-7|TRBV5-4
CASSPQGSFLNEQYF
>TRBJ1-5|TRBV2
CASRWDDGPQHF
>TRBJ1-5|TRBV21-1
CASTLDREGHSEQPQHF
>TRBJ2-2|TRBV12-3/TRBV12-4
CASSSGYTGELFF
>TRBJ2-5|TRBV7-8
CASSFLPSGGGETQYF
>TRBJ1-5|TRBV6-5
CASRPTGHAGSPQHF
>TRBJ1-1|TRBV12-3/TRBV12-4
CASSLDLNTEAFF
>TRBJ2-3|TRBV5-8
CASSLPGGTAKQYF
>TRBJ2-1|TRBV6-6
CASRQDWGRERSEQFF
>TRBJ1-5|TRBV6-5
CASSLAGGVDQPQHF
>TRBJ1-1|TRBV6-4
CASSLDRNTEAFF
>TRBJ1-4|TRBV19
CASSSHRTATNEKLFF
>TRBJ1-3|TRBV10-3
CAISAQGASSGNTIYF